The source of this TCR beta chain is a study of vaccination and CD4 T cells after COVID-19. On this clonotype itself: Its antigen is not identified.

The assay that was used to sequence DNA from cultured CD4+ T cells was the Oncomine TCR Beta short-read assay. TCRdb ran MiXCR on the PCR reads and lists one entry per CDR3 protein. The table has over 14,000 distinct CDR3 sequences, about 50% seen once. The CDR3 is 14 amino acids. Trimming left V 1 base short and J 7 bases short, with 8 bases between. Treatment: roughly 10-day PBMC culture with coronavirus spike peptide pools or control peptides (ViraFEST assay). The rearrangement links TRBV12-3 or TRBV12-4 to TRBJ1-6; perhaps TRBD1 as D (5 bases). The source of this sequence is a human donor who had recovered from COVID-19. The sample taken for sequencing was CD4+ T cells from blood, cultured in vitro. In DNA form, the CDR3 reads TGTGCCAGCAGTTTAGGGGGCAGAAATTCACCCCTCCACTTT. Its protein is CASSLGGRNSPLHF.